The entry below gives a single T cell receptor beta chain sequence along with its context. Its antigen is currently unknown. The record originates from a study of OX40 agonist ivuxolimab in advanced cancers. About the study: In this trial design, patients received ivuxolimab intravenously at 0.01 to 10 mg/kg every 2 weeks.

This CDR3 spans 16 amino acids. Germline CDR1 is SGHNT and CDR2 is YENEEA. J gave up 4 bases and V 5 bases, and 7 bases lay outside the gene matches. Sequencing was performed with immunoSEQ multiplex PCR; in TCRdb, only in-frame clones are kept and a portion is missing. This repertoire shows roughly 62,000 clones, 86% found once; its top ten account for about 3%. Study-wide points: The study found that CD8+ T cells averaged more expanded clones than CD4+.

Anyone with autoimmune disease history or systemic immunosuppression was excluded. The sample in question was CD4+ or CD8+ T cells sorted from blood, obtained in a trial of the OX40 agonist ivuxolimab. The TCR originated in an adult with an advanced solid tumor such as melanoma, head and neck, liver or kidney cancer. The V and J genes are TRBV11-3 and TRBJ2-6; TRBD1 matches 8 bases. Here the CDR3 reads CASSTRGRLGANVLTF. The DNA for the CDR3 is TGTGCCAGCAGCACCAGGGGGCGGTTGGGGGCCAACGTCCTGACTTTC. The full variable domain, in which reference TRBV11-3 and TRBJ2-6 provide the parts outside the CDR3, is EAGVVQSPRYKIIEKKQPVAFWCNPISGHNTLYWYLQNLGQGPELLIRYENEEAVDDSQLPKDRFSAERLKGVDSTLKIQPAELGDSAVYLCASSTRGRLGANVLTFGAGSRLTVL.